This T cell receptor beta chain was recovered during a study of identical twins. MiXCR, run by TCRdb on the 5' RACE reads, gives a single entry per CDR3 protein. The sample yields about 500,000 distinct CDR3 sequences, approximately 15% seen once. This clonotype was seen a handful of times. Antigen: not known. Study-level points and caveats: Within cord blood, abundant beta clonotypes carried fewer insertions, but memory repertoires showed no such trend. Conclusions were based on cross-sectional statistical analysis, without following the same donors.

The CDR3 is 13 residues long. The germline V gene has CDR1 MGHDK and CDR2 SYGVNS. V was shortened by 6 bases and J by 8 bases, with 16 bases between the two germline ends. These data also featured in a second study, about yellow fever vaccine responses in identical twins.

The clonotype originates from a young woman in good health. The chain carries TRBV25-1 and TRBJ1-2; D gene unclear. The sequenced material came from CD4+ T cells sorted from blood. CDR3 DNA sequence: TGTGCCAGCAGCCCCGGGTCTTGGAAAGGCTACACCTTC. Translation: CASSPGSWKGYTF.